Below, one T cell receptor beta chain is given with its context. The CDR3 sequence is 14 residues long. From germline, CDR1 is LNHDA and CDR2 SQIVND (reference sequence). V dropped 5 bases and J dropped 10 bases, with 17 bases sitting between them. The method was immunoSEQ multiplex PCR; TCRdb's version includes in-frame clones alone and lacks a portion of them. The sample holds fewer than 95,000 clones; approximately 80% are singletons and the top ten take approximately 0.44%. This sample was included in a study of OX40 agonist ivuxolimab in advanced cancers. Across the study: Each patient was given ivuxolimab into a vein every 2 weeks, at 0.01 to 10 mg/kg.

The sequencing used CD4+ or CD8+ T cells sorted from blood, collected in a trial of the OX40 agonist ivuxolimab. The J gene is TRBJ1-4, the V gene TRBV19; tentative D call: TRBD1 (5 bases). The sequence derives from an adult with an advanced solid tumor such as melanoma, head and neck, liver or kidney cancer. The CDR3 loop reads CASSYGPSGGKLFF. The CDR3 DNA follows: TGTGCCAGTAGTTATGGACCCTCGGGGGGAAAACTGTTTTTT.